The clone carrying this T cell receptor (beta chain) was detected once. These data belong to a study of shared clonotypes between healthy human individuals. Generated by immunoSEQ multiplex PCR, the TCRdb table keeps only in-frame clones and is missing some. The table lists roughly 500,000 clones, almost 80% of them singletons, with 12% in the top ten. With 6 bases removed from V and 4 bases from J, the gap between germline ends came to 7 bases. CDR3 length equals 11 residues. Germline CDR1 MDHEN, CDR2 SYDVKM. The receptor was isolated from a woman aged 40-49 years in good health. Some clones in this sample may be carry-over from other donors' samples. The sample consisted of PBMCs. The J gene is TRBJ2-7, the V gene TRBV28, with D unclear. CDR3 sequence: CASSSMYEQYF. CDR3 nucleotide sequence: TGTGCCAGCAGCTCGATGTACGAGCAGTACTTC.